The 22 T cell receptor beta chains in this list originate from one sample, sequenced in a study of CD8+ T cells in alopecia areata. In each case, RNA was isolated and then reverse transcribed into cDNA as the sequencing template. Only in-frame clones appear in the TCRdb table, and some are missing; sequencing was by immunoSEQ multiplex PCR. This table has some 190,000 clones, approximately 61% appearing once. Treatment: oral pan-JAK inhibitor, 5-10 mg twice daily. Sequenced here: CD4+ T cells sorted from blood, sampled at week 24, from a patient treated with tofacitinib. These receptors were taken from a human donor with alopecia areata.

This chain connects TRBV30 to TRBJ1-2; 9 bases map to TRBD1. The length of the CDR3 is 14 residues. Germline CDR1 GTSNPN, CDR2 SVGIG (reference sequence). After removal of 7 bases from V and 2 bases from J, the junction contained 8 bases not matched to a gene. CDR3 coding DNA: TGTGCCTCAAATAGACAGGGGGTAAACTATGGCTACACCTTC. Translating gives CASNRQGVNYGYTF. The full variable domain, its missing parts supplied by reference TRBV30 and TRBJ1-2, is SQTIHQWPATLVQPVGSPLSLECTVEGTSNPNLYWYRQAAGRGLQLLFYSVGIGQISSEVPQNLSASRPQDRQFILSSKKLLLSDSGFYLCASNRQGVNYGYTFGSGTRLTVV.

The chain carries TRBV25-1 and TRBJ1-2; no firm D call. This CDR3 has 13 residues. Germline CDR1 is MGHDK and CDR2 is SYGVNS. V was pared by 1 base and J by 5 bases, with 8 bases between. The CDR3 sequence is CASSESDFYGYTF. The CDR3 nucleotides are TGTGCCAGCAGTGAATCGGATTTTTATGGCTACACCTTC.

This rearrangement joins TRBV6-5 to TRBJ1-4; TRBD1 might be the D (5 bases). The ends were cut back, 5 bases at V and 7 bases at J, with 14 bases in the middle. The germline CDR1 and CDR2 sequences are MNHEY and SVGAGI. The CDR3 totals 14 residues. The CDR3 region has the DNA TGTGCCAGCAGTGAAGGGACGGGACTTGAAAAACTGTTTTTT. Translated: CASSEGTGLEKLFF.

The V gene is TRBV6-5, the J gene TRBJ1-2; D perhaps matches TRBD1 (6 bases). Germline CDR1 is MNHEY and CDR2 is SVGAGI. V was trimmed by 0 bases and J by 2 bases, leaving 13 bases between them. The CDR3 spans 16 residues. DNA for the CDR3: TGTGCCAGCAGTTACTCGAAGGGGGGCGGAAACTATGGCTACACCTTC. Translated, it gives CASSYSKGGGNYGYTF.

This clone occurred many times. The chain couples TRBV7-6 to TRBJ2-1, with 13 bases aligning to TRBD2. V was pared by 2 bases and J by 5 bases, with 3 bases of the junction left unmatched. This CDR3 is 16 amino acids long. Looked up from germline, CDR1 is SGHVS and CDR2 is FNYEAQ. The CDR3 protein is CASSLTGLAGDNEQFF. For the CDR3, the DNA is TGTGCCAGCAGCTTAACAGGACTAGCGGGGGACAATGAGCAGTTCTTC.

The sample holds one count of this clone. This sample also contains other DNA sequences that code for the same CDR3. The chain has TRBV29-1 and TRBJ1-1; D is ambiguous. This CDR3 comprises 13 residues. The V gene lost 4 bases and the J gene lost 0 bases, with 9 bases spanning the gap. Germline V gene lookup returns CDR1 SQVTM and CDR2 ANQGSEA. The CDR3 loop is CSVAARLNTEAFF. The CDR3 region has the DNA TGCAGCGTTGCCGCCCGTTTGAACACTGAAGCTTTCTTT.

Remarks on this clone: One end of the junction fails to match germline, which may point to a read error. The chain employs TRBV30 and TRBJ1-6, with D possibly matching TRBD1 (5 bases). Germline V lookup: CDR1 GTSNPN, CDR2 SVGIG (reference sequence). CDR3 size: 16 residues. The CDR3 loop reads CAWSTLRGLLNSPLHF. For the CDR3, the DNA is TGTGCCTGGAGTACCTTACGGGGCCTGTTAAATTCCCCCCTCCACTTT.

This clone has a single count. The chain is built from TRBV7-2 and TRBJ2-1; 9 bases are shared with TRBD1. The CDR3 is made up of 15 amino acids. Losses at the gene ends were 1 base for V and 5 bases for J; bases not matched to a gene: 3. In germline, CDR1 is SGHTA, CDR2 FQGNSA. The CDR3 loop is CASSLDRGRNNEQFF. Here the CDR3 DNA reads TGTGCCAGCAGCTTAGACAGGGGGCGGAACAATGAGCAGTTCTTC.

The J gene is TRBJ2-3, the V gene TRBV4-2; the D call may be TRBD1 or TRBD2 (6 bases each). V lost 5 bases, J lost 0 bases, and 12 bases lay in between. The CDR3 is 15 residues long. The germline CDR1 and CDR2 sequences are LGHNA and YNFKEQ. As DNA, the CDR3 is TGTGCCAGCAGCTTAGTCGGGGGCAGCACAGATACGCAGTATTTT. It specifies CASSLVGGSTDTQYF.

A few counts support this clone. The junction does not match germline at one end; this may be a read error. This rearrangement joins TRBV7-2 to TRBJ2-4; 8 nucleotides agree with TRBD1. CDR1 is SGHTA and CDR2 is FQGNSA in the germline V gene. The CDR3 is 14 amino acids. The DNA for the CDR3 is TGTGCCAGCAGCTTAGGATTACCAGGACAGGGCAGGAACTTC. Its protein product is CASSLGLPGQGRNF.

This clone occurred once. The rearrangement joins TRBV27 to TRBJ2-7; 7 bases line up with TRBD2. CDR3 length equals 13 residues. Germline CDR1 reads MNHEY; CDR2 reads SMNVEV (reference sequence). The V segment lost 5 bases and the J segment 4 bases; nucleotides outside the gene matches: 5. This CDR3 is CASSPGLKYEQYF. CDR3 DNA sequence: TGTGCCAGCAGTCCGGGACTAAAGTACGAGCAGTACTTC.

This rearrangement joins TRBV30 to TRBJ2-5; maybe TRBD1 (5 bases). CDR1 is GTSNPN, CDR2 SVGIG, per germline (reference sequence). This CDR3 is built from 12 residues. Trimming took off 4 bases at V and 3 bases at J, with 9 bases between the two ends. CDR3 coding DNA: TGTGCCTGGAAGGGGCAGAAAGAGACCCAGTACTTC. Encoded protein: CAWKGQKETQYF.

This clone was seen a few times. V is TRBV29-1 and J is TRBJ2-1, with D possibly being TRBD2 (6 bases). V lost 3 bases and J lost 0, with 12 bases in between. The CDR3 has 15 amino acids. From germline, CDR1 is SQVTM and CDR2 ANQGSEA. Here the CDR3 DNA reads TGCAGCGTTGAGGGAACGGGGGACTCCTACAATGAGCAGTTCTTC. Translating it yields CSVEGTGDSYNEQFF.

The gene calls are TRBV29-1 and TRBJ2-1; D gene uncertain. Germline CDR1 SQVTM, CDR2 ANQGSEA. Trimming cost V 5 bases and J 9 bases, with 26 bases left between them. This CDR3 comprises 16 residues. The CDR3 DNA sequence: TGCAGCGTTCCACCCGTCGGCAGGAGACTTTCAAGTGAGCAGTTCTTC. Its protein is CSVPPVGRRLSSEQFF.

This clone was counted once. DNA for the CDR3: TGCGCCAGCAGCCAACAACCGGGACACCTTGAAGCTTTCTTT. It specifies CASSQQPGHLEAFF. The chain is built from TRBV4-3 and TRBJ1-1, with D possibly TRBD1 on 6 matching bases. The CDR3 length is 14 residues. V was shortened by 2 bases and J by 7 bases, with 14 bases between the two germline ends. Germline CDR1 LGHNA, CDR2 YSLEER.

The chain couples TRBV6-5 to TRBJ2-3, with 8 bases fitting TRBD1. The CDR3 has 14 residues. J lost 2 bases, V lost 5 bases, and 3 bases had no gene match. CDR1 MNHEY and CDR2 SVGAGI come from the germline V gene. CDR3 in DNA: TGTGCCAGCAGTGGGGACAGGATCACAGATACGCAGTATTTT. This encodes CASSGDRITDTQYF.

V and J are TRBV10-3 and TRBJ2-1; 11 bases are a match to TRBD2. The J segment lost 7 bases and the V segment lost 6 bases, leaving 11 bases of the junction unmatched. This CDR3 has 16 amino acids. CDR1 ENHRY and CDR2 SYGVKD come from the germline V gene. CDR3 DNA sequence: TGTGCCATCAGCGATAATCTAGCGGGGGGAGGTAATGAGCAGTTCTTC. Its protein is CAISDNLAGGGNEQFF.

The V gene is TRBV6-5, the J gene TRBJ1-1; no firm D call. The V end lost 6 bases, the J end lost 8 bases, and 10 bases lay between the germline ends. The CDR3 consists of 11 residues. The germline V gene encodes CDR1 MNHEY and CDR2 SVGAGI. The CDR3 DNA follows: TGTGCCAGCAGCCTAACAAGAGAAGCTTTCTTT. It translates to CASSLTREAFF.

This chain connects TRBV29-1 to TRBJ1-2; D uncertain. Per germline, CDR1 SQVTM and CDR2 ANQGSEA. Trimming pared 4 bases from V and 6 bases from J, leaving 12 bases between. The CDR3 covers 12 residues. Here the CDR3 reads CSVVGRGDGYTF. DNA of the CDR3: TGCAGCGTTGTAGGGCGAGGAGATGGCTACACCTTC.

This clone showed up just a few times. This chain connects TRBV11-2 to TRBJ2-4; a possible D gene is TRBD1 (6 bases). With 5 bases removed from V and 2 bases from J, the gap between germline ends came to 7 bases. The CDR3 covers 13 residues. Germline V CDR1 and CDR2: SGHAT, FQNNGV. In DNA form, the CDR3 reads TGTGCCAGCAGCCGGGACACCAAAAACATTCAGTACTTC. It yields the protein CASSRDTKNIQYF.

The rearrangement links TRBV9 to TRBJ1-1; D is uncertain. V lost 4 bases, J lost 1 base, and 11 bases lay in between. Germline loops: CDR1 SGDLS, CDR2 YYNGEE. This CDR3 region has 14 residues. The CDR3 DNA reads TGTGCCAGCAGCTCCCGGACGGAGAACACTGAAGCTTTCTTT. Translating gives CASSSRTENTEAFF.

The sample holds one count of this clone. The CDR3 loop is CASSLAGAVEAFF. The CDR3 region has the DNA TGCGCCAGCAGCTTGGCAGGGGCCGTTGAAGCTTTCTTT. This sequence joins TRBV5-1 and TRBJ1-1; maybe TRBD1 (6 bases). CDR1 and CDR2 (germline): SGHRS, YFSETQ. Trimming cost V 0 bases and J 7 bases, with 10 bases left between them. The CDR3 has 13 residues.